A selection of T cell receptor beta chains follows, all from one sample in a study of blood T cell repertoires in COVID-19. Sequencing was performed with immunoSEQ multiplex PCR; in TCRdb, only in-frame clones are kept and a portion is missing. This table has more than 150,000 clones, over 80% appearing once. The sequenced sample was PBMCs or T cells enriched from blood (not recorded which). The receptors derive from a woman aged 60-75 years who had recovered from COVID-19. The CDR3 runs from the conserved cysteine through the conserved F or W. D genes are given only for firm matches. Clone size is stated in some rows and not others, as once, few, many or a class when expanded.

clone size	D gene	V gene	J gene	CDR3 DNA	CDR3 protein
NA	TRBD1	TRBV2	TRBJ1-5	TGTGCCAGCAGTGGACAGGGAGGCAATCAGCCCCAGCATTTT	CASSGQGGNQPQHF
NA	TRBD1	TRBV5-1	TRBJ1-5	TGCGCCAGCAGGTGGGGACAGGGAATCAATCAGCCCCAGCATTTT	CASRWGQGINQPQHF
NA	NA	TRBV7-9	TRBJ1-1	TGTGCCAGCAGCTTAGGTGGAGGGAGGAACACTGAAGCTTTCTTT	CASSLGGGRNTEAFF
NA	NA	TRBV27	TRBJ1-2	TGTGCCAGCAGCCCTAGCGGGATTGTGTCAGTTTATGGCTACACCTTC	CASSPSGIVSVYGYTF
NA	NA	TRBV5-1	TRBJ2-1	TGCGCCAGCAGCTTGGAGACAGCCTACAATGAGCAGTTCTTC	CASSLETAYNEQFF
NA	TRBD2	TRBV28	TRBJ2-7	TGTGCCAGCAGTGTTTACCTAGCGGGAGGTACCGAGCAGTACTTC	CASSVYLAGGTEQYF
NA	NA	TRBV5-1	TRBJ1-1	TGCGCCAGCAGCTTGGTAGGGGCGGACACTGAAGCTTTCTTT	CASSLVGADTEAFF
NA	TRBD2	TRBV29-1	TRBJ2-3	TGCAGCGTTGAAGGTCTAGCGGTGGCAGATACGCAGTATTTT	CSVEGLAVADTQYF
NA	TRBD1	TRBV3-1/TRBV3-2	TRBJ1-2	TGTGCCAGCAGCCAAGGGACAGGGGTGAACTATGGCTACACCTTC	CASSQGTGVNYGYTF
NA	TRBD1	TRBV19	TRBJ1-4	TGTGCCACGTCCGGGACAGGCTGGATGCGGAATGAAAAACTGTTTTTT	CATSGTGWMRNEKLFF
NA	TRBD1	TRBV5-6	TRBJ1-2	TGTGCCAGCATCCACTCTGAGACAGGGATCTATGGCTACACCTTC	CASIHSETGIYGYTF
few	NA	TRBV4-1	TRBJ1-2	TGCGCCAGCCGTAGCCTTCGGGACAAGAACTATGGCTACACCTTC	CASRSLRDKNYGYTF
NA	TRBD1	TRBV2	TRBJ1-1	TGTGCCAGCAGTGGGGTAGGGGGCGACACGGAAGCTTTCTTT	CASSGVGGDTEAFF
NA	NA	TRBV7-2	TRBJ2-7	TGTGCCAGCAGTTCGAGACAGGCAATCTCCTACGAGCAGTACTTC	CASSSRQAISYEQYF
NA	TRBD2	TRBV5-1	TRBJ2-1	TGCGCCAGCAGCTTGATAGCGGGGGCAGTTGAGCAGTTCTTC	CASSLIAGAVEQFF
NA	NA	TRBV18	TRBJ1-2	TGTGCCAGCTCACCACGGGCGTCCGATGGCTACACCTTC	CASSPRASDGYTF
NA	NA	TRBV6-5	TRBJ1-1	TGTGCCAGCAGTTACGCGACAGCCACTGAAGCTTTCTTT	CASSYATATEAFF
NA	NA	TRBV5-1	TRBJ2-1	TGCGCCAGCAGCTTGGATGCGGGCTCCTACAATGAGCAGTTCTTC	CASSLDAGSYNEQFF
NA	NA	TRBV29-1	TRBJ1-3	TGCAGCCCTGGCAGGGATGGAAACACCATATATTTT	CSPGRDGNTIYF
NA	NA	TRBV5-4	TRBJ2-1	TGTGCCAGCAGCCCCGACTACCTAACTTACAATGAGCAGTTCTTC	CASSPDYLTYNEQFF
NA	NA	TRBV7-9	TRBJ1-2	TGTGCCAGCAGCTTAACCGACAGGCCGGGTGGCTACACCTTC	CASSLTDRPGGYTF
NA	TRBD2	TRBV7-8	TRBJ2-3	TGTGCCAGCAGCAACCCCCAGCGGGGGTTGGCGCAGTATTTT	CASSNPQRGLAQYF
NA	TRBD1	TRBV7-3	TRBJ1-1	TGTGCCAGCAGCCCAGGGACAGGGCTTGAAGCTTTCTTT	CASSPGTGLEAFF
NA	TRBD1	TRBV5-1	TRBJ2-2	TGCGCCAGCAGCTTGAGACAGGGTAACACCGGGGAGCTGTTTTTT	CASSLRQGNTGELFF
NA	TRBD1	TRBV5-4	TRBJ1-2	TGTGCCAGCAGCTCCGGGACAGAAGCTAACTATGGCTACACCTTC	CASSSGTEANYGYTF
NA	TRBD1	TRBV6-5	TRBJ2-2	TGTGCCAGCAGGTTAAAACAGGGGGCGACCGGGGAGCTGTTTTTT	CASRLKQGATGELFF
NA	TRBD1	TRBV27	TRBJ2-2	TGTGCCAGCAGTTCAGCCTCCGGGACAGGGGGCACCGGGGAGCTGTTTTTT	CASSSASGTGGTGELFF
few	NA	TRBV11-2	TRBJ1-2	TGTGCCAGCAGCTTAGGTACACGGGAATATGGCTACACCTTC	CASSLGTREYGYTF
once	NA	TRBV5-6	TRBJ2-3	TGTGCCAGCAGCTCCCTTCGGACAAGCACAGATACGCAGTATTTT	CASSSLRTSTDTQYF
once	TRBD1	TRBV7-8	TRBJ1-1	TGTGCCAGCAGCTTGCTTTACAGGGGCACTGAAGCTTTCTTT	CASSLLYRGTEAFF
NA	TRBD2	TRBV28	TRBJ2-7	TGTGCCACCATGAGCCTGGGACTAGCGGGAGCCTACGAGCAGTACTTC	CATMSLGLAGAYEQYF
NA	NA	TRBV12-3/TRBV12-4	TRBJ1-1	TGTGCCAGCAGTTTAAAGAGGTCCGGAGAAGCTTTCTTT	CASSLKRSGEAFF
NA	NA	TRBV28	TRBJ2-3	TGTGCCAGCAGTTTATTAGCAGATACGCAGTATTTT	CASSLLADTQYF
NA	TRBD1	TRBV9	TRBJ1-1	TGTGCCAGCAGCGAGGGGACAGGGACCATGAACACTGAAGCTTTCTTT	CASSEGTGTMNTEAFF
NA	TRBD1	TRBV25-1	TRBJ1-5	TGTGCCAGCAGTGGAGGGGGCACTCAGCCCCAGCATTTT	CASSGGGTQPQHF
NA	NA	TRBV28	TRBJ1-4	TGTGCCAGCAGTTTATTCCCAGGAAGGGGAAATGAAAAACTGTTTTTT	CASSLFPGRGNEKLFF
NA	NA	TRBV28	TRBJ1-1	TGTGCCAGCAGTAAACAACAACTGAACACTGAAGCTTTCTTT	CASSKQQLNTEAFF
NA	TRBD2	TRBV11-2	TRBJ2-5	TGTGCCAGCAGGTACACGGGGGGGGAGACCCAGTACTTC	CASRYTGGETQYF
once	TRBD1	TRBV5-1	TRBJ2-3	TGCGCCAGCAGCCCCGGCGGACAGGGGGCGGCAGATACGCAGTATTTT	CASSPGGQGAADTQYF
NA	NA	TRBV4-1	TRBJ1-1	TGCGCCAGCAGCGAAAGGATCACAGGGATAAGGAACACTGAAGCTTTCTTT	CASSERITGIRNTEAFF
few	NA	TRBV5-6	TRBJ2-1	TGTGCCAGCAGCCATTTAATAATTAGCGGTTCCTACAATGAGCAGTTCTTC	CASSHLIISGSYNEQFF
NA	NA	TRBV6-5	TRBJ2-7	TGTGCCAGCAGAATACAGGTTTACGATGTTGAGCAGTACTTC	CASRIQVYDVEQYF
NA	TRBD1	TRBV7-9	TRBJ2-7	TGTGCCAGCAGCTTAGTGGGACAGGGTTACGAGCAGTACTTC	CASSLVGQGYEQYF
NA	NA	TRBV18	TRBJ1-1	TGTGCCAGCTCCCCGGGTTATCAGGGGCTGGGAGCTTTCTTT	CASSPGYQGLGAFF
NA	TRBD2	TRBV10-3	TRBJ2-1	TGTGCCATTGGTGGACTAGCGGGAGGAGGCGTCAATGAGCAGTTCTTC	CAIGGLAGGGVNEQFF
NA	NA	TRBV6-2/TRBV6-3	TRBJ1-5	TGTGCCAGCAGTTACGCTCGGAGGACGGGGAATCAGCCCCAGCATTTT	CASSYARRTGNQPQHF
NA	NA	TRBV23-1	TRBJ1-6	TGCGCCAGCACCTCGCTGAACGTCGGGGGCTCCTATAATTCACCCCTCCACTTT	CASTSLNVGGSYNSPLHF
NA	NA	TRBV9	TRBJ1-5	TGTGCCAGCAGCGCCGGTGGGGAGAGTCAGCCCCAGCATTTT	CASSAGGESQPQHF
NA	TRBD1	TRBV6-5	TRBJ1-1	TGTGCCAGCATTCACGGACAGGGCGGACTGGCTTTCTTT	CASIHGQGGLAFF
NA	NA	TRBV11-2	TRBJ1-1	TGTGCCAGCAGCCCCTCGGGGATAGAAGCTTTCTTT	CASSPSGIEAFF
NA	TRBD2	TRBV18	TRBJ2-1	TGTGCCAGCTCACCATGGTCGGCGGGGGTTGGGAATGAGCAGTTCTTC	CASSPWSAGVGNEQFF
NA	TRBD2	TRBV9	TRBJ2-1	TGTGCCAGCAGCCCTTATTGGAGCGGGAGGGCCTACAATGAGCAGTTCTTC	CASSPYWSGRAYNEQFF
few	NA	TRBV15	TRBJ1-1	TGTGCCACCAGCAGAGATTCGGGGGAGGGAGCTTTCTTT	CATSRDSGEGAFF
NA	NA	TRBV11-2	TRBJ1-2	TGTGCCAGCAGCTCCGATCGGGGGGCGGGCTACACCTTC	CASSSDRGAGYTF
NA	NA	TRBV18	TRBJ1-5	TGTGCCAGCTCACGCGGACAGAGCAATCAGCCCCAGCATTTT	CASSRGQSNQPQHF
NA	TRBD1	TRBV9	TRBJ1-2	TGTGCCAGCAGCGTAGAGGGACAGGGGGGTTATGGCTACACCTTC	CASSVEGQGGYGYTF